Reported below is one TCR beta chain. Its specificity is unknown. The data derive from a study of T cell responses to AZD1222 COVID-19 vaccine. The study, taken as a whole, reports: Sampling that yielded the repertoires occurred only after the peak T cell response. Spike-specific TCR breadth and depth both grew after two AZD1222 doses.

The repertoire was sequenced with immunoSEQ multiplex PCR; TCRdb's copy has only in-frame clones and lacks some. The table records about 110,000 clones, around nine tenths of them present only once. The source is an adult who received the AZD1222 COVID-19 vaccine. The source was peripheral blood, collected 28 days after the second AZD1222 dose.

The CDR3 loop is CASSEDWVSGELFF. The CDR3 DNA reads TGTGCCAGCAGTGAAGATTGGGTATCCGGGGAGCTGTTTTTT. The chain has TRBV2 and TRBJ2-2; D uncertain. The CDR3 contains 14 residues. Trimming cost V 1 base and J 6 bases, with 9 bases left between them. The germline CDR1 and CDR2 sequences are SNHLY and FYNNEI.